This T cell receptor beta chain was obtained from a study of shared clonotypes between healthy human individuals. Study-level findings and limits: Only a few donors were included, so the genetic and exposure-history diversity represented was limited.

It was CD45RO-negative cells, positively selected for CCR7, that made up naive CD8 cells, with terminally differentiated effector memory CD45RA+ cells excluded. With regard to this clone: Its antigen is currently unknown.

Every immunoSEQ plate was one replicate of a subset's evenly spread DNA. Replicate PCRs from sorted subsets contained around 200 ng DNA, which is 29,000 or so T cell genomes. Data came from immunoSEQ multiplex PCR; TCRdb stores just in-frame clones and leaves some out. The sample shows roughly 770,000 clones, approximately 97% of them seen only once. The CDR3 length is 17 residues. Germline CDR1 is PRHDT and CDR2 is FYEKMQ (reference sequence). Between the trimmed V and J ends, which lost 2 bases and 3 bases, there was a span of 14 bases. The sample was naive CD8+ T cells sorted from blood. The V gene is TRBV13, the J gene TRBJ2-6; D is tentatively TRBD1 or TRBD2 (6 bases each). This receptor was identified in a young man in good health. The CDR3 nucleotides read TGTGCCAGCAGCTTAAAACAGGGAGGAGGTGGGGCCAACGTCCTGACTTTC. Translating it yields CASSLKQGGGGANVLTF.